These 8 T cell receptor beta chains share one sample of origin, sequenced in a study of control samples from healthy donors and cancer patients. The table came from immunoSEQ multiplex PCR; TCRdb's copy has only in-frame clones and leaves some out. The sample holds 150,000 to 200,000 clones, roughly 91% seen once. The sample consisted of blood. These receptors all stem from a woman aged 25 to 39 in good health.

The chain recombines TRBV28 with TRBJ2-3, with 12 bases lining up with TRBD1. The CDR3 totals 15 residues. Germline loops: CDR1 MDHEN, CDR2 SYDVKM. After removal of 7 bases from V and 2 bases from J, the junction contained 4 bases not matched to a gene. CDR3 sequence reads: CASTPGQGATDTQYF. CDR3 in DNA: TGTGCCAGCACCCCGGGACAGGGGGCCACAGATACGCAGTATTTT.

The chain employs TRBV5-4 and TRBJ2-3; TRBD2 matches 11 bases. Germline V gene data show CDR1 as SGHNT and CDR2 as YYREEE (reference sequence). V was clipped by 0 bases and J by 6 bases; unmatched bases: 3. The CDR3 covers 15 residues. The CDR3, as DNA: TGTGCCAGCAGCTTGGCCGGGACTAGCGGTGATACGCAGTATTTT. Its translation: CASSLAGTSGDTQYF.

V gene TRBV6-1 combines with J gene TRBJ1-4; D is uncertain. The V gene's germline CDR1 is MNHNS and CDR2 SASEGT. CDR3 length: 15 amino acids. V shed 2 bases and J shed 2 bases, with 9 bases lying between them. The CDR3 protein is CASSEYGSTNEKLFF. The CDR3 DNA reads TGTGCCAGCAGTGAATACGGGTCCACTAATGAAAAACTGTTTTTT.

The DNA of the CDR3 is TGTGCCAGCAGTAGAGACAGGGGGAGGAACACTGAAGCTTTCTTT. This sequence encodes CASSRDRGRNTEAFF. The genes are TRBV6-5 and TRBJ1-1; 9 bases match TRBD1. In germline, CDR1 is MNHEY, CDR2 SVGAGI. This CDR3 is 15 amino acids long. The V segment lost 5 bases and the J segment 1 base; nucleotides outside the gene matches: 5.

The chain has TRBV3-1 (or the pseudogene TRBV3-2) and TRBJ1-4, with a possible D match to TRBD1 (6 bases). The germline V gene has CDR1 LGHDT and CDR2 YNNKEL (reference sequence). CDR3 length: 17 residues. The ends were cut back, 0 bases at V and 3 bases at J, with 14 bases in the middle. This chain's CDR3 is CASSQDVLGAANEKLFF. In nucleotides, the CDR3 is TGTGCCAGCAGCCAAGATGTACTGGGGGCGGCTAATGAAAAACTGTTTTTT.

The chain joins TRBV6-5 to TRBJ2-1, with 10 bases lining up with TRBD1. CDR1 MNHEY and CDR2 SVGAGI come from the germline V gene. V trimming: 1 base; J trimming: 6 bases; junction bases outside the gene matches: 3. The CDR3 consists of 15 residues. This CDR3 is CASSYYRDRGNEQFF. The CDR3 DNA sequence: TGTGCCAGCAGTTACTACCGGGACAGGGGCAATGAGCAGTTCTTC.

The J gene is TRBJ1-6, the V gene TRBV19; 8 positions match TRBD1. There are 16 residues in the CDR3. CDR1 and CDR2 (germline): LNHDA, SQIVND (reference sequence). J was trimmed by 0 bases and V by 3 bases; bases with no gene match: 1. CDR3 sequence (DNA): TGTGCCAGTAGTATGGGGACAGGCTCCTATAATTCACCCCTCCACTTT. It translates to CASSMGTGSYNSPLHF.

The chain joins TRBV7-2 to TRBJ2-1, with a possible D match to TRBD2 (5 bases). Trimming shortened V by 0 bases and J by 0 bases, and 6 bases separated the two germline ends. Looked up from germline, CDR1 is SGHTA and CDR2 is FQGNSA. The CDR3 contains 15 residues. The CDR3 reads CASSLAGASYNEQFF. For the CDR3, the DNA is TGTGCCAGCAGCTTAGCGGGAGCCTCCTACAATGAGCAGTTCTTC. Complete variable domain (other parts from reference TRBV7-2 and TRBJ2-1): GAGVSQSPSNKVTEKGKDVELRCDPISGHTALYWYRQSLGQGLEFLIYFQGNSAPDKSGLPSDRFSAERTGGSVSTLTIQRTQQEDSAVYLCASSLAGASYNEQFFGPGTRLTVL.